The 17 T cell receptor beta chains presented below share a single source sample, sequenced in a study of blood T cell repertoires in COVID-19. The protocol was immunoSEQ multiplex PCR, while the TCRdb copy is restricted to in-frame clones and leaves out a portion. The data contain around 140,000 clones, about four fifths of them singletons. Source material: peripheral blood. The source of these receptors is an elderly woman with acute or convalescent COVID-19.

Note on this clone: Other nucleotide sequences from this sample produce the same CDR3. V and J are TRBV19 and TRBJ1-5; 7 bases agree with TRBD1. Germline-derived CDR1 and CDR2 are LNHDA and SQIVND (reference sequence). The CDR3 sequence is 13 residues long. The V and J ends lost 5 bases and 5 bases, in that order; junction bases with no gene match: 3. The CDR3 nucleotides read TGTGCCAGTAGTCCTGACAGGGATCAGCCCCAGCATTTT. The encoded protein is CASSPDRDQPQHF.

DNA for the CDR3: TGTGCCCACAGACAGTCCTATGGCTACACCTTC. Its protein is CAHRQSYGYTF. This chain joins TRBV30 and TRBJ1-2; D might be TRBD1 (5 bases). The V gene's germline CDR1 is GTSNPN and CDR2 SVGIG (reference sequence). CDR3 length: 11 amino acids. The ends were cut back, 8 bases at V and 4 bases at J, with 11 bases in the middle.

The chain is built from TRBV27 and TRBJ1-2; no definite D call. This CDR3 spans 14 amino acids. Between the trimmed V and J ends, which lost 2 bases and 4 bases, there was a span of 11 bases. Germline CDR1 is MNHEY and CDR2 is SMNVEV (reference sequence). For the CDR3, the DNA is TGTGCCAGCAGTTTAGGGCGGGGATTCTATGGCTACACCTTC. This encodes CASSLGRGFYGYTF.

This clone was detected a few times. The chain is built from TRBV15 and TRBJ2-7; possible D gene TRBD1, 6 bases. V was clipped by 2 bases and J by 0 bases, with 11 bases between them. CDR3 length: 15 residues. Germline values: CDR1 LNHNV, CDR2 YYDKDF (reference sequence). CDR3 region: CATSRSRTVSYEQYF. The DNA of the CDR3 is TGTGCCACCAGCAGATCCAGGACAGTCTCCTACGAGCAGTACTTC.

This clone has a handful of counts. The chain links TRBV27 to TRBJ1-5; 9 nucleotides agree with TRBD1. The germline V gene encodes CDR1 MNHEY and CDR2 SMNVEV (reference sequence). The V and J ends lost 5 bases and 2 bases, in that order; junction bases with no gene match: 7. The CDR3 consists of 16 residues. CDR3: CASSPHRDRGNQPQHF. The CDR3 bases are TGTGCCAGCAGTCCCCACCGGGACAGGGGCAATCAGCCCCAGCATTTT.

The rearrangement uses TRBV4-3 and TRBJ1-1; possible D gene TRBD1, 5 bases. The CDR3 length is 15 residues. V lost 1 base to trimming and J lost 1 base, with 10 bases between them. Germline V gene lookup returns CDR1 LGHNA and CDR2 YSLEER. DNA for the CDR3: TGCGCCAGCAGCCAAGTCCTAACAGGGAACACTGAAGCTTTCTTT. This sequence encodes CASSQVLTGNTEAFF.

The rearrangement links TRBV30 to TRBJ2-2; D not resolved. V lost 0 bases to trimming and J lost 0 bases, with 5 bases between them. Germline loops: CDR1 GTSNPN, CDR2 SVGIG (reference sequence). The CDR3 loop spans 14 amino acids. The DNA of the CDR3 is TGTGCCTGGAGTGTACTGACGAACACCGGGGAGCTGTTTTTT. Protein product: CAWSVLTNTGELFF. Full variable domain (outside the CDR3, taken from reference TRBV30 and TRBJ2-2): SQTIHQWPATLVQPVGSPLSLECTVEGTSNPNLYWYRQAAGRGLQLLFYSVGIGQISSEVPQNLSASRPQDRQFILSSKKLLLSDSGFYLCAWSVLTNTGELFFGEGSRLTVL.

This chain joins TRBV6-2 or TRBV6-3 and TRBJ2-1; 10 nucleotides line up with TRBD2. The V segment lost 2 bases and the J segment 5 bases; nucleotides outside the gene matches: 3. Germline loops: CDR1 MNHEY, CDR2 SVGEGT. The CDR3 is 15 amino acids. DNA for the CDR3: TGTGCCAGCAGTTACAGAACTAGCGGGAACAATGAGCAGTTCTTC. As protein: CASSYRTSGNNEQFF.

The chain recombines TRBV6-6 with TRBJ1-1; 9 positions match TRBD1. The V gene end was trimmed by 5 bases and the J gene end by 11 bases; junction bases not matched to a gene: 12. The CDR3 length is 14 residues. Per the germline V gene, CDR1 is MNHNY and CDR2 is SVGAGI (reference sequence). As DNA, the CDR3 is TGTGCCAGCAGTCGCCCCGGGACAGGGAGGTTTGCTTTCTTT. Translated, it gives CASSRPGTGRFAFF.

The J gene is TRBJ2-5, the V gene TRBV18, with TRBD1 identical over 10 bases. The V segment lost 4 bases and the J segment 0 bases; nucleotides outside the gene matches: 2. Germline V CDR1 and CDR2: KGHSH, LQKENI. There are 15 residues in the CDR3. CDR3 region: CASSRQGANQETQYF. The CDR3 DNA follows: TGTGCCAGCTCACGACAGGGGGCGAACCAAGAGACCCAGTACTTC.

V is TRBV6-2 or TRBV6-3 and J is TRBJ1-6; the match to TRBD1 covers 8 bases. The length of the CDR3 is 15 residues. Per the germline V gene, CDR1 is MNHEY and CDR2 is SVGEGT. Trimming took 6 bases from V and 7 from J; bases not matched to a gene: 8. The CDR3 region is CASSRRDRINSPLHF. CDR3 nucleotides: TGTGCCAGCAGCCGACGGGACAGGATCAATTCACCCCTCCACTTT.

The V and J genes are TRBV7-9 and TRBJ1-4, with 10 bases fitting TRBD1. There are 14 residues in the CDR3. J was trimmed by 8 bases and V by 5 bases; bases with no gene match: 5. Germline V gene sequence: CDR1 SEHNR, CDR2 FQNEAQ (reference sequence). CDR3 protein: CASSLGTGDEKLFF. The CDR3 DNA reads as TGTGCCAGCAGCCTCGGGACAGGGGACGAAAAACTGTTTTTT. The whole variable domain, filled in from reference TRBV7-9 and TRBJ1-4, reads DTGVSQNPRHKITKRGQNVTFRCDPISEHNRLYWYRQTLGQGPEFLTYFQNEAQLEKSRLLSDRFSAERPKGSFSTLEIQRTEQGDSAMYLCASSLGTGDEKLFFGSGTQLSVL.

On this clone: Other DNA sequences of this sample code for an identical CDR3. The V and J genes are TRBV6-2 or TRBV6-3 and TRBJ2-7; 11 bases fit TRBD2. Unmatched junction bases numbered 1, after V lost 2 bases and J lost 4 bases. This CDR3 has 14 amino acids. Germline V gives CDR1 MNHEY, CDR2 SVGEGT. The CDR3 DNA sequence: TGTGCCAGCAGTTACACTAGCGGGAGTTACGAGCAGTACTTC. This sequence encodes CASSYTSGSYEQYF.

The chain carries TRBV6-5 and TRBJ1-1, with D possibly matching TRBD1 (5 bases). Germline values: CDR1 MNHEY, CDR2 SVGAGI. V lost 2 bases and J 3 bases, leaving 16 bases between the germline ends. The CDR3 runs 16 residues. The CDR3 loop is CASSYIIGAGYTEAFF. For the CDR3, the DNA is TGTGCCAGCAGTTACATTATAGGGGCGGGGTACACTGAAGCTTTCTTT.

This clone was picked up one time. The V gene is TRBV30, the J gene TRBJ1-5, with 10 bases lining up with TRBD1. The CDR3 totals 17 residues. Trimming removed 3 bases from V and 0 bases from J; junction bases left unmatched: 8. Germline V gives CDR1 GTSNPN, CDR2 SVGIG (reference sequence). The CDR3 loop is CAWSVGQGRISNQPQHF. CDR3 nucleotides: TGTGCCTGGAGCGTGGGACAGGGGAGAATTAGCAATCAGCCCCAGCATTTT.

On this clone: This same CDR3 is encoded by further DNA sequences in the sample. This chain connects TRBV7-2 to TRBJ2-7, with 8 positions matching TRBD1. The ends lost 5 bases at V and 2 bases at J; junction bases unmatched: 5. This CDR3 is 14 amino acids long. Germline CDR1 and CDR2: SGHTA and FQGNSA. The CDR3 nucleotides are TGTGCCAGCAGCCGGGGACAGGTTCCCTACGAGCAGTACTTC. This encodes CASSRGQVPYEQYF.

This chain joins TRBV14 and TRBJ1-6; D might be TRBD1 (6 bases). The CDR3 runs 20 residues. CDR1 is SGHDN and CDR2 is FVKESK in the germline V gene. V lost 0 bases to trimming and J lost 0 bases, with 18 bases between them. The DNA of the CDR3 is TGTGCCAGCAGCCAAGAGCCAAGGGGGAGATCTAGCTCCTATAATTCACCCCTCCACTTT. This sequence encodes CASSQEPRGRSSSYNSPLHF.